The subject of this entry is one T cell receptor (beta chain). Original analysis: Amplification of reference gene primers provided the estimated nucleated cell counts. Data came from immunoSEQ multiplex PCR; TCRdb stores just in-frame clones and leaves some out. From that table come the V and J calls and clone size; the DNA was used to work out D and trimming. Of over 150,000 clones listed, 89% are singletons. The data originate from a study of blood T cell repertoires in COVID-19. Turning to the study itself: From T cells, B-cell-depleted T cells, or PBMCs came the material, which was cDNA or gDNA.

V was trimmed by 4 bases and J by 2 bases, leaving 9 bases between them. The CDR3 totals 14 residues. Looked up from germline, CDR1 is SNHLY and CDR2 is FYNNEI. The V gene is TRBV2, the J gene TRBJ1-5; D is uncertain. The receptor's source is a man aged 18 to 29 who had recovered from COVID-19. The sequencing input was peripheral blood. CDR3 sequence: CASSGQVRNQPQHF. CDR3 nucleotide sequence: TGTGCCAGCAGTGGCCAGGTTCGCAATCAGCCCCAGCATTTT.